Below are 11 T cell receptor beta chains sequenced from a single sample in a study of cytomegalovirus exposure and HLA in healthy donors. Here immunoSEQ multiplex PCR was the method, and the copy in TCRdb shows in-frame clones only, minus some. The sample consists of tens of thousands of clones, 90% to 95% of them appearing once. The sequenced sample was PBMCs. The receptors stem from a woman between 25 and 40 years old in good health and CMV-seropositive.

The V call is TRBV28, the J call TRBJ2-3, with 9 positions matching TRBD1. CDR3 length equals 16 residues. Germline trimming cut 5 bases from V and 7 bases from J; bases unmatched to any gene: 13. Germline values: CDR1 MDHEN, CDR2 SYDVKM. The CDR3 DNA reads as TGTGCCAGCAGTGGGACCGGGACAGGGTATCTTAATACGCAGTATTTT. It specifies CASSGTGTGYLNTQYF. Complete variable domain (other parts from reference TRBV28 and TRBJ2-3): DVKVTQSSRYLVKRTGEKVFLECVQDMDHENMFWYRQDPGLGLRLIYFSYDVKMKEKGDIPEGYSVSREKKERFSLILESASTNQTSMYLCASSGTGTGYLNTQYFGPGTRLTVL.

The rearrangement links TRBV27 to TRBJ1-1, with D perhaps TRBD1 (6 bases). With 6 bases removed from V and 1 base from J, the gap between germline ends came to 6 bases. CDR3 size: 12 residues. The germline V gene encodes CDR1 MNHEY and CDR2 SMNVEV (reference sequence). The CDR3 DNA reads TGTGCCAGCAGACAGGGGAACACTGAAGCTTTCTTT. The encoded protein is CASRQGNTEAFF.

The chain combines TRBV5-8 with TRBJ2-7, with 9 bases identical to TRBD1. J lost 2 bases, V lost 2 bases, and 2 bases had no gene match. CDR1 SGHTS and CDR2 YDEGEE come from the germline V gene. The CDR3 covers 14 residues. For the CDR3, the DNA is TGTGCCAGCAGCTTCCGGGACAGGGCCTACGAGCAGTACTTC. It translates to CASSFRDRAYEQYF. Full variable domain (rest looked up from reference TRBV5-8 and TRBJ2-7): EAGVTQSPTHLIKTRGQQATLRCSPISGHTSVYWYQQALGLGLQFLLWYDEGEERNRGNFPPRFSGRQFPNYSSELNVNALELEDSALYLCASSFRDRAYEQYFGPGTRLTVT.

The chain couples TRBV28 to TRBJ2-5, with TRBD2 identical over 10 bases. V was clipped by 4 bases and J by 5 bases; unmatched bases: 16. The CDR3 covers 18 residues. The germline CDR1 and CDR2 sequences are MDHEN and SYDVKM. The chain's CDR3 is CASSSPGARAGGGETQYF. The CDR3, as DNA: TGTGCCAGCAGTTCCCCTGGGGCCAGAGCGGGAGGGGGGGAGACCCAGTACTTC.

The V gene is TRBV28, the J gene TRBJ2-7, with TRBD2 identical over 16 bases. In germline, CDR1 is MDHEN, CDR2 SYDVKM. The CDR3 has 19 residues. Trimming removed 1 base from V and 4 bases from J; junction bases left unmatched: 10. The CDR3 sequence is CASSLSPGLAGGEGYEQYF. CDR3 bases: TGTGCCAGCAGTTTATCTCCGGGACTAGCGGGAGGGGAAGGGTACGAGCAGTACTTC.

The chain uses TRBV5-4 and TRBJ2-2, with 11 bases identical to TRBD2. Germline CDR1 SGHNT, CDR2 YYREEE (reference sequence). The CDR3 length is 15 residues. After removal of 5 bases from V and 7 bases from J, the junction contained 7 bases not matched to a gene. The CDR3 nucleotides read TGTGCCAGCAGGGGTAGCGGGAGGGCCAACGGGGAGCTGTTTTTT. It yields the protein CASRGSGRANGELFF.

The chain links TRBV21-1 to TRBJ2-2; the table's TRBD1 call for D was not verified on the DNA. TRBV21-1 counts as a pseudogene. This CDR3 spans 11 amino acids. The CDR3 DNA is TGTGCCAGGACAGGGAGGGGGGAGCTGTTTTTT. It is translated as CARTGRGELFF.

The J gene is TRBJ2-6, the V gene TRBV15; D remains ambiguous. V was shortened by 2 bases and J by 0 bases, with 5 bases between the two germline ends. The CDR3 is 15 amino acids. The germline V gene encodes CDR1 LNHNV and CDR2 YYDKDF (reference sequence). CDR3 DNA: TGTGCCACCAGCAGAAAGAGCTCTGGGGCCAACGTCCTGACTTTC. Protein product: CATSRKSSGANVLTF.

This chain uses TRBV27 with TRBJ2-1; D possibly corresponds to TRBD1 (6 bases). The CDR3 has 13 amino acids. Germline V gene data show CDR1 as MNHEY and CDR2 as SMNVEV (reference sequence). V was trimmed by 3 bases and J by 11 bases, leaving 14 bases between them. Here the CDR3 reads CASSFNSGHQQFF. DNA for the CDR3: TGTGCCAGCAGTTTTAATTCGGGACATCAGCAGTTCTTC.

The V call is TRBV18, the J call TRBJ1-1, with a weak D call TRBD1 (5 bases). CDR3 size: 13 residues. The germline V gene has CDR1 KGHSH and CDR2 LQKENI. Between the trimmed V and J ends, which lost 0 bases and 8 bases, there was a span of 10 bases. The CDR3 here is CASSPPGHGEAFF. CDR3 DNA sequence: TGTGCCAGCTCACCACCGGGGCATGGGGAAGCTTTCTTT.

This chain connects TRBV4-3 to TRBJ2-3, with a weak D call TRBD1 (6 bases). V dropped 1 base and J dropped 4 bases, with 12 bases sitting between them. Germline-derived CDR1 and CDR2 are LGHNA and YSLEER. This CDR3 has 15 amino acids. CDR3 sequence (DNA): TGCGCCAGCAGCCAAGCCAGACAGGTCCCAGATACGCAGTATTTT. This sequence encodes CASSQARQVPDTQYF.